The 32 T cell receptor beta chains given below trace back to one sample, sequenced in a study of T cells in Graves' hyperthyroidism and ophthalmopathy. Using RNA transcripts as the source, TCR beta CDR3 regions were amplified. First-round RT-PCR targeting the TCR CDR3 was performed with the HTBI primer set. MiXCR, run by TCRdb on the multiplex PCR reads, gives a single entry per CDR3 protein. Here the sample spans about 760,000 distinct CDR3 sequences, about a third being singletons. The source material was blood. Every receptor here comes from a woman in her forties with Graves' hyperthyroidism.

This clonotype was seen only a few times. This chain joins TRBV6-1 and TRBJ2-5, with D possibly matching TRBD1 (6 bases). Germline-derived CDR1 and CDR2 are MNHNS and SASEGT. Trimming stripped 5 bases from V and 5 bases from J, with 18 bases between. The CDR3 consists of 15 residues. Here the CDR3 reads CASSLLEGVSETQYF. CDR3 bases: TGTGCCAGCAGTTTACTAGAGGGGGTGTCGGAGACCCAGTACTTC.

Worth noting for this clonotype: The missing conserved phenylalanine or tryptophan at the end of this CDR3 makes a read error likely. This sequence joins TRBV6-5 and TRBJ1-2; 8 bases agree with TRBD1. The junction had 5 bases not matched to a gene; V was cut back by 5 bases and J by 3 bases. This CDR3 has 14 amino acids. Germline values: CDR1 MNHEY, CDR2 SVGAGI. This CDR3 reads CASSPSDRDYGYTS. For the CDR3, the DNA is TGTGCCAGCAGTCCCTCGGACAGGGACTATGGCTACACCTCC.

The sample holds one count of this clonotype. Germline is not matched at one junction end, which may reflect a read error. The chain carries TRBV10-3 and TRBJ2-6; D possibly uses TRBD1 or TRBD2 (6 bases each). The CDR3 is 14 residues long. Germline CDR1 and CDR2: ENHRY and SYGVKD. CDR3 nucleotides: TGTGCCATCAGTGAGAGGGGGGCCGGGAACACTGAAGCTTTC. It encodes CAISERGAGNTEAF.

Ten or more counts support this clonotype. The chain joins TRBV7-2 to TRBJ2-7; no firm D call. Per the germline V gene, CDR1 is SGHTA and CDR2 is FQGNSA. This CDR3 has 18 residues. V gave up 2 bases and J gave up 3 bases, with 23 bases separating them. CDR3 sequence: CASSLSVGVPNDSYEQYF. The DNA for the CDR3 is TGTGCCAGCAGCTTATCCGTGGGTGTCCCGAATGATAGCTACGAGCAGTACTTC.

This clonotype has only a few counts. The rearrangement links TRBV6-6 to TRBJ2-7; no definite D call. This CDR3 region has 15 residues. The germline CDR1 and CDR2 sequences are MNHNY and SVGAGI (reference sequence). The V end was cut by 0 bases, the J end by 3 bases, with 12 bases between. This CDR3 is CASSYSGRALYEQYF. In DNA form, the CDR3 reads TGTGCCAGCAGTTACTCGGGTCGGGCGCTCTACGAGCAGTACTTC.

This clonotype was picked up many times. The chain couples TRBV12-3 or TRBV12-4 to TRBJ1-5; 8 bases are shared with TRBD1. Trimming cost V 7 bases and J 5 bases; bases outside gene matches: 7. This CDR3 has 14 residues. The DNA of the CDR3 is TGTGCCAGCACCATCTCACAGGGGGATCAGCCCCAGCATTTT. Translated, it gives CASTISQGDQPQHF.

On this clonotype itself: This sequence may be a read error, since a much larger clone differs from it by one base. V and J are TRBV6-5 and TRBJ1-5; D ambiguous. The germline V gene has CDR1 MNHEY and CDR2 SVGAGI. This CDR3 region has 17 residues. CDR3 sequence (DNA): TGTGCCATCAGTTACTCGTCTCCCAGTTTTAGCAATCAGCCCCAGCATTTT. Encoded protein: CAISYSSPSFSNQPQHF.

The V gene is TRBV7-2, the J gene TRBJ1-5; 7 bases align to TRBD1. The V gene's germline CDR1 is SGHTA and CDR2 FQGNSA. CDR3 length: 14 amino acids. V dropped 5 bases and J dropped 5; count of bases not matched to a gene: 6. The CDR3 protein is CASSQGDTYQPQHF. CDR3 nucleotide sequence: TGTGCCAGCAGCCAGGGGGACACATATCAGCCCCAGCATTTT.

J is TRBJ2-7 and V is TRBV30; D remains ambiguous. The CDR3 is made up of 11 amino acids. Per the germline V gene, CDR1 is GTSNPN and CDR2 is SVGIG (reference sequence). V was cut by 3 bases and J by 7 bases, with 10 bases left in between. The chain's CDR3 is CAWSYKLEQYF. Here the CDR3 DNA reads TGTGCCTGGAGCTATAAGCTAGAGCAGTACTTC.

This clonotype was found once. This chain links TRBV6-1 with TRBJ2-3, with TRBD1 matching 8 bases. The CDR3 is 15 residues long. CDR1 is MNHNS, CDR2 SASEGT, per germline. With 6 bases clipped from V and 0 bases from J, the junction kept 5 bases outside the gene matches. The CDR3 is CASRNRGTSTDTQYF. The CDR3 DNA sequence: TGTGCCAGCAGGAACAGGGGGACCAGCACAGATACGCAGTATTTT.

This clonotype came up many times. This chain links TRBV29-1 with TRBJ1-2, with D perhaps matching TRBD1 (6 bases). CDR3 size: 16 residues. The V end lost 4 bases, the J end lost 2 bases, and 20 bases lay between the germline ends. Germline CDR1 and CDR2: SQVTM and ANQGSEA. The chain's CDR3 is CSVAPLWTERNYGYTF. The CDR3 DNA follows: TGCAGCGTTGCCCCTTTGTGGACAGAACGGAACTATGGCTACACCTTC.

In regard to this clonotype: A much more abundant neighbour one base away suggests this may be a read error. The CDR3 region has the DNA TGTGCCAGCAGCATTGGACAGGCCGACTATGGCTGCACCTTC. It translates to CASSIGQADYGCTF. The rearrangement uses TRBV7-7 and TRBJ1-2, with TRBD1 identical over 7 bases. Germline V gene sequence: CDR1 SSHAT, CDR2 FNYEAQ (reference sequence). The CDR3 has 14 residues. The full variable domain, in which reference TRBV7-7 and TRBJ1-2 provide the parts outside the CDR3, is GAGVSQSPRYKVTKRGQDVTLRCDPISSHATLYWYQQALGQGPEFLTYFNYEAQPDKSGLPSDRFSAERPEGSISTLTIQRTEQRDSAMYRCASSIGQADYGCTFGSGTRLTVV.

There are many counts of this clonotype. This chain joins TRBV25-1 and TRBJ1-2; a weak D match, TRBD1 (5 bases). Per the germline V gene, CDR1 is MGHDK and CDR2 is SYGVNS. The CDR3 extends over 13 amino acids. Trimming removed 9 bases from V and 8 bases from J, with 19 bases in between. CDR3 amino acids: CASQGETGGGYTF. CDR3 coding DNA: TGTGCCAGTCAGGGTGAGACCGGAGGAGGCTACACCTTC.

This clonotype came up many times. The V gene is TRBV4-1, the J gene TRBJ1-1; D is unclear. V dropped 0 bases and J dropped 0 bases, with 5 bases sitting between them. Germline V gene sequence: CDR1 MGHRA, CDR2 YSYEKL. The CDR3 loop spans 14 amino acids. CDR3 sequence: CASSQDRMNTEAFF. The CDR3 DNA sequence: TGCGCCAGCAGCCAAGACCGAATGAACACTGAAGCTTTCTTT.

Regarding this clonotype: This may come from a read error, since a much larger clone is one base off. V is TRBV20-1 and J is TRBJ2-2, with a weak D call TRBD2 (5 bases). The CDR3 spans 15 residues. Germline V gene lookup returns CDR1 DFQATT and CDR2 SNEGSKA (reference sequence). The CDR3 DNA follows: TGCAGTGCTAGAGGTTCGAGTGTCTCGACCGGGAAGCTGTTTTTT. It yields the protein CSARGSSVSTGKLFF.

The genes are TRBV25-1 and TRBJ1-2; D is uncertain. Germline V gene data show CDR1 as MGHDK and CDR2 as SYGVNS. The CDR3 totals 15 residues. V was trimmed by 6 bases and J by 4 bases, leaving 18 bases between them. DNA of the CDR3: TGTGCCAGCAGCTCCCTGCCTCTGGGCCCCTATGGCTACACCTTC. This encodes CASSSLPLGPYGYTF.

This clonotype was detected only a few times. The V gene is TRBV20-1, the J gene TRBJ1-4, with D possibly TRBD1 on 6 matching bases. Germline CDR1 is DFQATT and CDR2 is SNEGSKA (reference sequence). This CDR3 contains 16 residues. V shed 6 bases and J shed 0 bases, with 17 bases lying between them. Written as DNA, the CDR3 is TGCAGTGCCCTCCCAGGGGAAGTTGCAACTAATGAAAAACTGTTTTTT. The encoded protein is CSALPGEVATNEKLFF.

This rearrangement joins TRBV5-1 to TRBJ1-2; D remains ambiguous. Germline CDR1 is SGHRS and CDR2 is YFSETQ. The CDR3 has 13 residues. Trimming shortened V by 9 bases and J by 8 bases, and 20 bases separated the two germline ends. CDR3 amino acids: CATALSSALGYTF. The DNA of the CDR3 is TGCGCCACCGCCCTGTCTTCCGCTCTGGGCTACACCTTC.

A remark on this clonotype: This could be a read error, since a much larger clone is one nucleotide away. The chain is built from TRBV24-1 and TRBJ1-2; TRBD1 matches 7 bases. From germline, CDR1 is KGHDR and CDR2 SFDVKD. This CDR3 has 13 residues. Trimming cost V 4 bases and J 6 bases; bases outside gene matches: 4. DNA for the CDR3: TGTGCCACCAGTGACCCAGACAGGGATGGCTACACCTTC. Its protein is CATSDPDRDGYTF.

Concerning this clonotype itself: One junction end disagrees with the germline gene, perhaps due to a read error. The rearrangement uses TRBV10-3 and TRBJ2-5; D not resolved. Germline CDR1 is ENHRY and CDR2 is SYGVKD. The CDR3 spans 15 residues. Here the CDR3 DNA reads TGTGCCAGCAGTTACCAGCCCAATACCCTGGGGACCCAGTACTTC. Its translation is CASSYQPNTLGTQYF.

The chain combines TRBV11-2 with TRBJ2-5, with 8 bases that match TRBD2. Germline CDR1 SGHAT, CDR2 FQNNGV. Trimming at V came to 4 bases and at J to 3 bases, leaving 4 bases not matched to a gene. This CDR3 spans 14 amino acids. For the CDR3, the DNA is TGTGCCAGCAGCTCCTCAGCGGGAGAAGAGACCCAGTACTTC. Protein: CASSSSAGEETQYF.

The CDR3 is CASSKTRAQETQYF. DNA for the CDR3: TGCGCCAGCAGCAAAACGAGGGCCCAAGAGACCCAGTACTTC. The chain has TRBV4-3 and TRBJ2-5; maybe TRBD2 (5 bases). Trimming removed 5 bases from V and 1 base from J, with 11 bases in between. Germline lookup yields CDR1 LGHNA and CDR2 YSLEER. The CDR3 has 14 residues.

Of note for this clonotype: It is likely a read error, because the conserved phenylalanine at the end of the CDR3 is missing. The limits of the CDR3 on the DNA are not certain, so only TCRdb's listed CDR3 is given. The gene calls are TRBV7-9 and TRBJ1-1; TRBD1, the D gene given by the table, was not confirmed from the DNA. The CDR3 is 10 residues long, ends included. Germline lookup yields CDR1 SEHNR and CDR2 FQNEAQ (reference sequence). The CDR3 protein is CASSYGRGLS.

This chain connects TRBV2 to TRBJ1-2, with D maybe TRBD1 (5 bases). CDR1 is SNHLY and CDR2 is FYNNEI in the germline V gene. CDR3 length: 14 residues. V dropped 2 bases and J dropped 6 bases, with 13 bases sitting between them. In DNA, the CDR3 is TGTGCCAGCAGTGAACGAGGGGACGGGGATGGCTACACCTTC. This translates into CASSERGDGDGYTF.

The chain has TRBV6-5 and TRBJ2-7; the D is unclear. V was shortened by 7 bases and J by 0 bases, with 13 bases between the two germline ends. CDR1 and CDR2 from the germline V gene are MNHEY and SVGAGI. The CDR3 spans 14 residues. The chain's CDR3 is CASTPRVHSYEQYF. The DNA for the CDR3 is TGTGCCAGCACCCCCCGAGTGCACTCCTACGAGCAGTACTTC.

To note about this clonotype: It may be a read error: a sequence one base away is much more abundant. The chain couples TRBV13 to TRBJ1-1, with no clear D. V was pared by 5 bases and J by 6 bases, with 13 bases between. Germline-derived CDR1 and CDR2 are PRHDT and FYEKMQ (reference sequence). The length of the CDR3 is 13 residues. CDR3 amino acids: CASSALGTAEAFF. Written as DNA, the CDR3 is TGTGCCAGCAGCGCCCTGGGCACGGCTGAAGCTTTCTTT.

As regards this clonotype: A junction end diverges from the germline sequence, so it may reflect a read error. The chain employs TRBV7-9 and TRBJ2-7, with D possibly matching TRBD1 (5 bases). This CDR3 comprises 14 residues. CDR1 and CDR2 from the germline V gene are SEHNR and FQNEAQ (reference sequence). CDR3 sequence reads: CASGPDSSSYGQYF. The CDR3 DNA reads TGTGCCAGCGGCCCTGACAGTAGCTCCTACGGGCAGTACTTC. The whole variable domain, filled in from reference TRBV7-9 and TRBJ2-7, reads DTGVSQNPRHKITKRGQNVTFRCDPISEHNRLYWYRQTLGQGPEFLTYFQNEAQLEKSRLLSDRFSAERPKGSFSTLEIQRTEQGDSAMYLCASGPDSSSYGQYFGPGTRLTVT.

V gene TRBV10-3 combines with J gene TRBJ1-5; no definite D call. Trimming took 2 bases from V and 7 from J, leaving 9 bases between them. Germline CDR1 is ENHRY and CDR2 is SYGVKD. This CDR3 has 13 residues. CDR3 bases: TGTGCCATCAGTGAGACGTCCGTCCAGCCCCAGCATTTT. It translates to CAISETSVQPQHF.

There are many counts of this clonotype. This chain joins TRBV7-3 and TRBJ2-6; D call uncertain. Germline loops: CDR1 SGHTA, CDR2 FQGTGA. The CDR3 consists of 15 residues. V was pared by 0 bases and J by 2 bases, with 5 bases between. CDR3 in amino acids: CASSLTRTGANVLTF. The CDR3 DNA is TGTGCCAGCAGCTTAACCCGTACTGGGGCCAACGTCCTGACTTTC.

The chain joins TRBV6-2 or TRBV6-3 to TRBJ2-7, with 7 bases aligning to TRBD1. The germline gives CDR1 MNHEY, CDR2 SVGEGT. The CDR3 length is 14 residues. Trimming removed 6 bases from V and 4 bases from J; junction bases left unmatched: 9. CDR3 amino acids: CASRTAGTAYEQYF. CDR3 DNA sequence: TGTGCCAGCAGGACCGCCGGGACAGCTTACGAGCAGTACTTC.

This clonotype was detected ten times or more. The gene calls are TRBV2 and TRBJ1-2; 8 bases align to TRBD1. The CDR3 covers 15 residues. After removal of 5 bases from V and 1 base from J, the junction contained 6 bases not matched to a gene. Germline V gene lookup returns CDR1 SNHLY and CDR2 FYNNEI. The CDR3 sequence: CASSSITGGNYGYTF. The CDR3 DNA sequence: TGTGCCAGCAGTTCAATAACAGGGGGTAACTATGGCTACACCTTC.

This clonotype was observed at least ten times. Because the CDR3 is missing its conserved closing phenylalanine or tryptophan, this is likely a read error. The DNA is left out, because the CDR3 cannot be placed on it with certainty; the CDR3 is given as TCRdb lists it. This chain connects TRBV6-1 to TRBJ2-6. CDR1 and CDR2 from the germline V gene are MNHNS and SASEGT. The CDR3 length equals 8 residues, ends included. CDR3 loop: CASISGTS.